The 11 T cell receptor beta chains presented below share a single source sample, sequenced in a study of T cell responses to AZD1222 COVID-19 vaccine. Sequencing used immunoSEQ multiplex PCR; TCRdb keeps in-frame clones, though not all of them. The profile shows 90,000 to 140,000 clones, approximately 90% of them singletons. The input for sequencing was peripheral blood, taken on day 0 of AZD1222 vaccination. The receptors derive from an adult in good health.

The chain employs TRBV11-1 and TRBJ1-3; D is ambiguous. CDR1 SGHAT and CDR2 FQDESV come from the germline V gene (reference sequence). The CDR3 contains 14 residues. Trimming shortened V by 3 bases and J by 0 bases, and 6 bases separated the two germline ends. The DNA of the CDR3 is TGTGCCAGCAGCTTCGAAAACTCTGGAAACACCATATATTTT. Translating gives CASSFENSGNTIYF.

The DNA for the CDR3 is TGCAGCGGGGTACAGGGCCGGGAGACCCAGTACTTC. This gives the protein CSGVQGRETQYF. This rearrangement joins TRBV29-1 to TRBJ2-5; maybe TRBD1 (6 bases). Trimming removed 7 bases at V and 5 bases at J, with 14 bases between. Germline V CDR1 and CDR2: SQVTM, ANQGSEA. The length of the CDR3 is 12 residues.

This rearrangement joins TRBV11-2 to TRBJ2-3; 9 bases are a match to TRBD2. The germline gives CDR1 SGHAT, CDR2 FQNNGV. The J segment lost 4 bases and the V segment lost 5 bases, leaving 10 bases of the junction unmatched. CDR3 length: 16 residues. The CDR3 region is CASSGHRREGPDTQYF. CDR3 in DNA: TGTGCCAGCAGCGGTCATAGGCGGGAGGGCCCAGATACGCAGTATTTT.

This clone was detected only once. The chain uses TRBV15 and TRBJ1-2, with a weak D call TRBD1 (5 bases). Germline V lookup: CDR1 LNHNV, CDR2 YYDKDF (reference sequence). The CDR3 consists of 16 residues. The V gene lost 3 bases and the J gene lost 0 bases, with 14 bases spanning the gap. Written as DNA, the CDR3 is TGTGCCACCAGCAGTCTTCGAGGGGAATCTAACTATGGCTACACCTTC. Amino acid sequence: CATSSLRGESNYGYTF.

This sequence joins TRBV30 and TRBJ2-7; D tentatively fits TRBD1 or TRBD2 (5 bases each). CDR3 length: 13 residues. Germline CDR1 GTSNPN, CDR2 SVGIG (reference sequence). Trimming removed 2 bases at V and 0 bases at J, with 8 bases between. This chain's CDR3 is CAWSPGSSYEQYF. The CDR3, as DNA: TGTGCCTGGAGTCCAGGGAGCTCCTACGAGCAGTACTTC.

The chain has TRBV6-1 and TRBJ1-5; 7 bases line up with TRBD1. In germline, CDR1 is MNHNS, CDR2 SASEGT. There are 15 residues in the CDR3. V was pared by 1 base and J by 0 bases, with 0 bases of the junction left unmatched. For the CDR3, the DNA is TGTGCCAGCAGTGAAGACAGGGGTAGCAATCAGCCCCAGCATTTT. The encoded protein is CASSEDRGSNQPQHF.

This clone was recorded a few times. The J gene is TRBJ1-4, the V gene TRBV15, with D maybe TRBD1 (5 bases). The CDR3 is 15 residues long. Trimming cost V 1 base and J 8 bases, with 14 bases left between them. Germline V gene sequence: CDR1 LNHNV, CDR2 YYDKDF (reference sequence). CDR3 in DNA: TGTGCCACCAGCAGAGCCCCACAGGCAGGGGAAAAACTGTTTTTT. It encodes CATSRAPQAGEKLFF. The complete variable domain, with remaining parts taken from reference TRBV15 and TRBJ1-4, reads DAMVIQNPRYQVTQFGKPVTLSCSQTLNHNVMYWYQQKSSQAPKLLFHYYDKDFNNEADTPDNFQSRRPNTSFCFLDIRSPGLGDTAMYLCATSRAPQAGEKLFFGSGTQLSVL.

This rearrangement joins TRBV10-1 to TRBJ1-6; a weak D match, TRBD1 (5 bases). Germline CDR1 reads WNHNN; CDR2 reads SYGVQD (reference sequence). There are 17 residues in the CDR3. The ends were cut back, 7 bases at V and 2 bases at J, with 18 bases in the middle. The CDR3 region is CASNTPKGCPYNSPLHF. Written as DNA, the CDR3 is TGCGCCAGCAATACCCCCAAGGGGTGCCCCTATAATTCACCCCTCCACTTT.

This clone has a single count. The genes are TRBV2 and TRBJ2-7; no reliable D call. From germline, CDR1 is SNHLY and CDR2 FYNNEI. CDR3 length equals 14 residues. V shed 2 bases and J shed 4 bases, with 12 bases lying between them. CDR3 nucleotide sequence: TGTGCCAGCAGTGAAAATCCTAGTTGGTACGAGCAGTACTTC. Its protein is CASSENPSWYEQYF.

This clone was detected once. CDR3 loop: CASSLVPGLGEAEQYF. CDR3 nucleotides: TGCGCCAGCAGCTTGGTCCCGGGGCTAGGGGAAGCCGAGCAGTACTTC. The chain is built from TRBV5-1 and TRBJ2-7; the D call may be TRBD1 or TRBD2 (5 bases each). Germline V gene data show CDR1 as SGHRS and CDR2 as YFSETQ. The length of the CDR3 is 16 residues. With 0 bases removed from V and 6 bases from J, the gap between germline ends came to 19 bases.

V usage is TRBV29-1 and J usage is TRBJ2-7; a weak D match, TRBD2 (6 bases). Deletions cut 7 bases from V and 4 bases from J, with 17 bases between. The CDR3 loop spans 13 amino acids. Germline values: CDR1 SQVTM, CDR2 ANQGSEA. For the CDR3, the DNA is TGCAGCGCCGCGGTTTCAGGGAGGTACGAGCAGTACTTC. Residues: CSAAVSGRYEQYF.